This paragraph covers one T cell receptor beta chain sequence. In this sample, this clonotype turned up many times. Which antigen it targets is not known. Qualities for individual bases were not recorded, and no much larger clone is one base off. This entry comes from a study of T cells in Graves' hyperthyroidism and ophthalmopathy (dated by TCRdb to between 2018 and 2021). About the full investigation: Peripheral blood samples were taken at initial diagnosis, before any treatment was given. TCR V-J signatures able to tell the groups apart were searched for in a discovery cohort of 90 to 100 patients, of whom more than 40 had Graves' ophthalmopathy and roughly 58 had stable Graves' hyperthyroidism. Prospective prediction of ophthalmopathy was tested in an independent validation cohort consisting of roughly 20 hyperthyroidism patients and more than 15 patients who later progressed to ophthalmopathy. The 100 or so discovery patients were randomly split 7:3 into training and test sets. Thyroid tissue and blood T-cell repertoires from about six Graves' hyperthyroidism patients were also compared in the study. After sampling, hyperthyroidism patients received methimazole starting at 30 mg daily, and ophthalmopathy patients received high-dose intravenous methylprednisolone. The paper describes TCR Vbeta CDR3 sequencing of some 130 peripheral blood samples, made up of around 41 ophthalmopathy patients, 70 to 75 hyperthyroidism patients and around 17 progressor patients.

The TCR beta CDR3 regions were amplified from RNA transcripts. The first round of RT-PCR for the TCR CDR3 was performed with the HTBI primer set and the Qiagen OneStep RT-PCR kit. The libraries were constructed in a second round of multiplex PCR and then size-selected and purified. Paired-end sequencing of the libraries was performed with 100 bp reads on an Illumina HiSeq2000. Concerning the study's data processing: SOAPnuke was used to process the raw data, removing reads that contained adapters or uncalled bases, had a mean Phred below 15, or lacked an exact match to the constant primer or identifier. High-quality paired reads were merged using COPE v1.2.5, and each unique nucleotide sequence was defined as a clonotype. Clonotypes were aligned to IMGT TRBV, TRBD and TRBJ reference segments using MiTCR v1.1. The analysis was restricted to V-J combinations with a frequency above 0.0001, which together covered roughly 99% of the repertoires. A TCS score was defined as the ratio between F50 (clonal expansion) and ExV (chaos), using BLOSUM62-based TCRdist between CDR3 peptides within each V-J. Welch's t-statistics and random forest reduced around 520 V-J features to 13, which were used in a naive Bayes classifier (R e1071). Using fastp at Q25 and MiXCR, TCRdb reprocessed the public reads and kept productive beta chains. When rows share a CDR3 protein, they turn into one entry using the most common DNA and genes. These V and J calls derive from TCRdb rather than the authors' analysis. A total of nearly 600,000 distinct CDR3 sequences appear in this sample, 14% of them only once. Of the sample, around 7% is held by the ten largest clones.

Broad study findings and their caveats: During validation, the model predicted progression to ophthalmopathy a median of around 6 months ahead of onset, with around 71% sensitivity and roughly 72% specificity. In cross-validation, a model built on a 13 V-J signature told ophthalmopathy apart from stable hyperthyroidism with just under 90% sensitivity and about 81% specificity, and in testing the same model reached 80%/75%. Sample size was not statistically predetermined, and investigators were not blinded to group allocation. Most expanded thyroid clonotypes (frequency above 0.001) were also detected in blood, suggesting blood repertoires may reflect thyroid immune responses.

In the ophthalmopathy patients, disease was moderately to severely active, with a Clinical Activity Score of 3 or more, a NOSPECS grade of 4 or more, and a duration of less than 3 months. Exclusion was applied to patients with uncontrolled infections, other autoimmune diseases, pregnancy or lactation. Diagnoses were based on clinical symptoms, serum thyroxine and TRAb, thyroid ultrasound and orbital computed tomography. PBMCs were separated from roughly 10 ml of fresh peripheral blood using Ficoll-Paque density gradient centrifugation. Total RNA was extracted using Trizol reagent, and RNA quality was assessed on an Agilent 2100 Bioanalyzer. From the cysteine through the phenylalanine, the CDR3 covers 20 amino acids. Only the CDR3 portion is preserved as DNA: 60 bases, with reading frame beginning at the first base. Germline trimming amounts to 0 bases on V and 5 bases on J, with 16 as the count of junction bases outside the gene matches. Per the germline V gene, SGHAT is the CDR1 and FQNNGV is the CDR2.

The receptor comes from a woman aged 18-29 years with Graves' ophthalmopathy. Specimen: blood. The sequence links TRBV11-2 to TRBJ2-3; 11 nucleotides in the junction match TRBD2. The CDR3 amino acid sequence is: CASSLEHFRLAGKDGDTQYF. The base sequence is TGTGCCAGCAGCTTAGAACATTTTCGACTAGCGGGGAAAGATGGAGATACGCAGTATTTT.